The 23 T cell receptor beta chains reported below all come from one sample, sequenced in a study of T cell responses to AZD1222 COVID-19 vaccine. TCRdb keeps only in-frame clones here, not all; method: immunoSEQ multiplex PCR. The repertoire has about 170,000 clones, roughly 92% of them found once; the top ten carry around 1.5%. Specimen: peripheral blood, collected on day 0 of AZD1222 vaccination. These receptors came from an adult in good health.

V is TRBV30 and J is TRBJ2-1; 16 bases are a match to TRBD2. The CDR3 runs to 16 residues. With V trimmed by 1 base and J by 7 bases, 4 bases remained unmatched. CDR1 is GTSNPN, CDR2 SVGIG, per germline (reference sequence). This CDR3 reads CAWSATGLAGGNEQFF. The CDR3 DNA follows: TGTGCCTGGAGTGCAACGGGACTAGCGGGGGGGAATGAGCAGTTCTTC.

V gene TRBV3-1 (or the pseudogene TRBV3-2) combines with J gene TRBJ2-3; the match to TRBD1 covers 7 bases. The CDR3 is 14 amino acids. The trim removed 6 bases at V and 3 bases at J, leaving 6 bases unmatched. The germline CDR1 and CDR2 sequences are LGHDT and YNNKEL (reference sequence). The CDR3, as DNA: TGTGCCAGCAGGGACAACAGGGGTACAGATACGCAGTATTTT. Translation gives CASRDNRGTDTQYF.

CDR3 sequence (DNA): TGTGCCAGCAGCTCCGGAGAAGGGGCGATATACGAGCAGTACTTC. It specifies CASSSGEGAIYEQYF. The chain carries TRBV7-8 and TRBJ2-7; D is possibly TRBD1 (5 bases). This CDR3 has 15 amino acids. Germline CDR1 SGHVS, CDR2 FQNEAQ. The V end was cut by 4 bases, the J end by 4 bases, with 17 bases between.

V gene TRBV3-1 (or the pseudogene TRBV3-2) combines with J gene TRBJ2-1; unclear D gene. The CDR3 extends over 15 amino acids. V was cut by 5 bases and J by 2 bases, with 13 bases left in between. CDR1 and CDR2 from the germline V gene are LGHDT and YNNKEL (reference sequence). Here the CDR3 reads CASSWGQTPYNEQFF. DNA for the CDR3: TGTGCCAGCAGCTGGGGTCAGACCCCCTACAATGAGCAGTTCTTC.

V gene TRBV5-1 combines with J gene TRBJ1-6; 7 bases are shared with TRBD1. This CDR3 contains 16 residues. Germline loops: CDR1 SGHRS, CDR2 YFSETQ. V trimming: 1 base; J trimming: 8 bases; junction bases outside the gene matches: 9. The CDR3, as DNA: TGCGCCAGCAGCTTGAGGCAGGGGAGGGGGCATTCACCCCTCCACTTT. Residues: CASSLRQGRGHSPLHF.

This chain joins TRBV5-1 and TRBJ1-5; D remains ambiguous. The V end was cut by 5 bases, the J end by 7 bases, with 13 bases between. CDR1 is SGHRS and CDR2 is YFSETQ in the germline V gene. CDR3 size: 13 residues. CDR3 loop: CASRRDLRQPQHF. The CDR3 DNA reads TGCGCCAGCAGGAGGGATTTGAGACAGCCCCAGCATTTT.

This chain connects TRBV6-5 to TRBJ2-5, with TRBD2 matching over 11 bases. Germline CDR1 MNHEY, CDR2 SVGAGI. V lost 6 bases and J lost 0; bases outside the gene matches: 3. CDR3 length: 15 residues. The CDR3 nucleotides read TGTGCCAGCAGGAGGACTAGCGGGTACCAAGAGACCCAGTACTTC. This codes for CASRRTSGYQETQYF.

The J gene is TRBJ1-2, the V gene TRBV4-3; weak D call: TRBD1 (5 bases). Trimming shortened V by 1 base and J by 7 bases, and 16 bases separated the two germline ends. The CDR3 covers 15 residues. In germline, CDR1 is LGHNA, CDR2 YSLEER. Here the CDR3 reads CASSQGAGPLSGYTF. The CDR3 DNA reads TGCGCCAGCAGCCAAGGCGCGGGGCCCTTGAGTGGCTACACCTTC.

V usage is TRBV7-2 and J usage is TRBJ2-3, with D perhaps matching TRBD2 (5 bases). The germline V gene encodes CDR1 SGHTA and CDR2 FQGNSA. Trimming removed 5 bases from V and 6 bases from J, with 21 bases in between. The CDR3 length is 16 residues. The CDR3 coding sequence is TGTGCCAGCAGCCGGGATCTAGAGGGCCCGCAGGATACGCAGTATTTT. Translation: CASSRDLEGPQDTQYF.

The chain links TRBV2 to TRBJ1-5, with 7 bases that match TRBD1. The V segment lost 7 bases and the J segment 7 bases; nucleotides outside the gene matches: 10. The CDR3 length is 14 residues. Germline CDR1 SNHLY, CDR2 FYNNEI. CDR3 loop: CASTVTGQGQPQHF. CDR3 in DNA: TGTGCCAGCACCGTGACAGGGCAAGGGCAGCCCCAGCATTTT.

V gene TRBV7-2 combines with J gene TRBJ2-7; TRBD2 matches 8 bases. There are 14 residues in the CDR3. V was clipped by 3 bases and J by 3 bases; unmatched bases: 4. Germline lookup yields CDR1 SGHTA and CDR2 FQGNSA. CDR3 DNA sequence: TGTGCCAGCAGCTTCCCGGGAGGGTTCTACGAGCAGTACTTC. Encoded protein: CASSFPGGFYEQYF.

The chain links TRBV7-9 to TRBJ1-4; D is possibly TRBD1 (6 bases). V lost 3 bases and J 3 bases, leaving 14 bases between the germline ends. The CDR3 runs 16 residues. Germline CDR1 and CDR2: SEHNR and FQNEAQ (reference sequence). Written as DNA, the CDR3 is TGTGCCAGCAGCTTCAACTACGGGGGCCCTAATGAAAAACTGTTTTTT. This codes for CASSFNYGGPNEKLFF.

The chain couples TRBV24-1 to TRBJ1-1; D unresolved. CDR1 and CDR2 (germline): KGHDR, SFDVKD. V was pared by 0 bases and J by 1 base, with 5 bases between. The CDR3 covers 14 residues. The CDR3 sequence: CATSDLQKNTEAFF. CDR3 bases: TGTGCCACCAGTGATTTGCAGAAGAACACTGAAGCTTTCTTT.

The genes are TRBV5-1 and TRBJ1-1; 9 bases line up with TRBD1. J was trimmed by 3 bases and V by 1 base; bases with no gene match: 1. Per germline, CDR1 SGHRS and CDR2 YFSETQ. The CDR3 covers 14 residues. The CDR3 bases are TGCGCCAGCAGCTTGTACAGGGGGCACACTGAAGCTTTCTTT. Its translation is CASSLYRGHTEAFF.

The chain has TRBV30 and TRBJ1-5; 7 bases agree with TRBD1. Trimming removed 1 base from V and 5 bases from J; junction bases left unmatched: 2. The CDR3 has 13 residues. Germline loops: CDR1 GTSNPN, CDR2 SVGIG (reference sequence). This chain's CDR3 is CAWSGQGHQPQHF. In DNA, the CDR3 is TGTGCCTGGAGTGGACAGGGACATCAGCCCCAGCATTTT.

V usage is TRBV18 and J usage is TRBJ2-7; tentatively, D is TRBD1 (6 bases). V shed 3 bases and J shed 6 bases, with 12 bases lying between them. CDR1 and CDR2 (germline): KGHSH, LQKENI. CDR3 size: 13 residues. The CDR3 region is CASSPAGESEQYF. DNA for the CDR3: TGTGCCAGCTCACCGGCAGGGGAGAGCGAGCAGTACTTC.

This clone occurred once. This rearrangement joins TRBV9 to TRBJ1-1; D unclear. With 4 bases removed from V and 0 bases from J, the gap between germline ends came to 10 bases. The CDR3 runs to 14 residues. Germline CDR1 and CDR2: SGDLS and YYNGEE. The CDR3 region has the DNA TGTGCCAGCAGCCCCTTATCGGTGAACACTGAAGCTTTCTTT. As protein: CASSPLSVNTEAFF.

The V and J genes are TRBV6-1 and TRBJ2-7, with 7 bases lining up with TRBD1. Unmatched junction bases numbered 5, after V lost 1 base and J lost 2 bases. The CDR3 has 15 amino acids. Per germline, CDR1 MNHNS and CDR2 SASEGT. CDR3 sequence reads: CASSEERGQPYEQYF. CDR3 DNA sequence: TGTGCCAGCAGTGAAGAGAGGGGGCAACCCTACGAGCAGTACTTC.

The chain uses TRBV3-1 (or the pseudogene TRBV3-2) and TRBJ1-6; D is unclear. V shed 3 bases and J shed 5 bases, with 11 bases lying between them. The germline gives CDR1 LGHDT, CDR2 YNNKEL (reference sequence). The CDR3 loop spans 15 amino acids. The CDR3 loop is CASSHPGADNSPLHF. CDR3 DNA: TGTGCCAGCAGCCACCCGGGCGCGGATAATTCACCCCTCCACTTT.

The V gene is TRBV6-5, the J gene TRBJ1-5; D is possibly TRBD1 (5 bases). The germline V gene encodes CDR1 MNHEY and CDR2 SVGAGI. The CDR3 length is 14 residues. V was cut by 6 bases and J by 4 bases, with 13 bases left in between. The CDR3 region has the DNA TGTGCCAGCAGCCGGGACCCGATTAATCAGCCCCAGCATTTT. It codes for CASSRDPINQPQHF.

There are a few counts of this clone. The chain is built from TRBV5-8 and TRBJ2-1; D gene ambiguous. Germline lookup yields CDR1 SGHTS and CDR2 YDEGEE. V was clipped by 0 bases and J by 1 base, with 8 bases between them. The CDR3 has 15 residues. CDR3 loop: CASSLARWSYNEQFF. Written as DNA, the CDR3 is TGTGCCAGCAGCTTGGCTAGGTGGTCCTACAATGAGCAGTTCTTC.

V usage is TRBV6-5 and J usage is TRBJ1-6; 7 bases map to TRBD1. V gave up 8 bases and J gave up 6 bases; unmatched junction bases: 4. Looked up from germline, CDR1 is MNHEY and CDR2 is SVGAGI. The CDR3 runs 13 residues. DNA for the CDR3: TGTGCCAGCTCCGGGACAGTTAATTCACCCCTCCACTTT. It yields the protein CASSGTVNSPLHF.

This clone was counted once. This sequence joins TRBV27 and TRBJ2-7; TRBD2 aligns across 7 bases. The CDR3 length is 15 residues. Germline trimming cut 3 bases from V and 4 bases from J; bases unmatched to any gene: 9. The V gene's germline CDR1 is MNHEY and CDR2 SMNVEV (reference sequence). CDR3 sequence (DNA): TGTGCCAGCAGTTTCGGGAGGTCCCTTGTGTACGAGCAGTACTTC. This sequence encodes CASSFGRSLVYEQYF.